The 22 T cell receptor beta chains given below trace back to one sample, sequenced in a study of T cells in Graves' hyperthyroidism and ophthalmopathy. There were TCR beta CDR3 regions amplified from RNA transcripts. The TCR CDR3 was amplified in a first-round RT-PCR using the HTBI primer set. Using its own MiXCR run on the multiplex PCR reads, TCRdb lists one record per CDR3 protein. The table has some 600,000 distinct CDR3 sequences, 46% seen once; the top ten hold roughly 8.2%. Input material: peripheral blood or thyroid tissue (not recorded which). The receptors originated from a woman younger than 35 with Graves' hyperthyroidism.

The genes are TRBV2 and TRBJ2-5; TRBD2 matches at 9 bases. CDR3 length: 16 amino acids. V gave up 1 base and J gave up 11 bases; unmatched junction bases: 14. Germline V gene sequence: CDR1 SNHLY, CDR2 FYNNEI. The CDR3 loop reads CASSEDGGRAGDTQYF. In nucleotides, the CDR3 is TGTGCCAGCAGTGAAGATGGCGGGAGGGCCGGAGATACGCAGTACTTC.

This clonotype was picked up a small number of times. This rearrangement joins TRBV7-4 to TRBJ2-2; tentatively, D is TRBD1 or TRBD2 (5 bases each). V lost 5 bases, J lost 3 bases, and 13 bases lay in between. There are 15 residues in the CDR3. CDR1 is SGHVT and CDR2 is SQSDAQ in the germline V gene. CDR3 amino acids: CASSQAVGDTGELFF. The CDR3 region has the DNA TGTGCCAGCAGCCAAGCGGTAGGGGACACCGGGGAGCTGTTTTTT. The full variable domain, rest sourced from reference TRBV7-4 and TRBJ2-2, is GAGVSQSPRYKVAKRGRDVALRCDSISGHVTLYWYRQTLGQGSEVLTYSQSDAQRDKSGRPSGRFSAERPERSVSTLKIQRTEQGDSAVYLCASSQAVGDTGELFFGEGSRLTVL.

This sequence joins TRBV7-3 and TRBJ2-2; 7 bases are a match to TRBD2. Trimming cost V 3 bases and J 5 bases; bases outside gene matches: 3. Germline CDR1 reads SGHTA; CDR2 reads FQGTGA. The CDR3 runs 14 residues. In DNA form, the CDR3 reads TGTGCCAGCAGCTTGGGAGGGGAAACCGGGGAGCTGTTTTTT. It encodes CASSLGGETGELFF.

This clonotype was observed at least ten times. V usage is TRBV2 and J usage is TRBJ1-2, with D perhaps matching TRBD1 (5 bases). Deletions cut 4 bases from V and 7 bases from J, with 13 bases between. The CDR3 consists of 13 residues. Germline CDR1 SNHLY, CDR2 FYNNEI. CDR3 residues: CASSGTGTPGYTF. As DNA, the CDR3 is TGTGCCAGCAGTGGAACCGGGACTCCTGGCTACACCTTC. The variable domain in full, with the rest retrieved from reference TRBV2 and TRBJ1-2, is EPEVTQTPSHQVTQMGQEVILRCVPISNHLYFYWYRQILGQKVEFLVSFYNNEISEKSEIFDDQFSVERPDGSNFTLKIRSTKLEDSAMYFCASSGTGTPGYTFGSGTRLTVV.

This clonotype was counted ten times or more. V gene TRBV19 combines with J gene TRBJ2-7; TRBD1 aligns across 10 bases. This CDR3 comprises 15 residues. V was clipped by 4 bases and J by 0 bases; unmatched bases: 3. Germline CDR1 and CDR2: LNHDA and SQIVND (reference sequence). This CDR3 is CASSRTGGSSYEQYF. For the CDR3, the DNA is TGTGCCAGTAGTAGGACAGGGGGAAGCTCCTACGAGCAGTACTTC. Combining the CDR3 with reference TRBV19 and TRBJ2-7 gives the whole variable domain DGGITQSPKYLFRKEGQNVTLSCEQNLNHDAMYWYRQDPGQGLRLIYYSQIVNDFQKGDIAEGYSVSREKKESFPLTVTSAQKNPTAFYLCASSRTGGSSYEQYFGPGTRLTVT.

The V and J genes are TRBV7-9 and TRBJ2-7; D not certain. V lost 2 bases to trimming and J lost 3 bases, with 14 bases between them. Germline V gene lookup returns CDR1 SEHNR and CDR2 FQNEAQ (reference sequence). CDR3 length: 15 residues. The CDR3 loop is CASSLYLGSLYEQYF. The CDR3 bases are TGTGCCAGCAGCTTATACCTGGGGTCCCTCTACGAGCAGTACTTC. The full variable domain, completed using reference TRBV7-9 and TRBJ2-7, is DTGVSQNPRHKITKRGQNVTFRCDPISEHNRLYWYRQTLGQGPEFLTYFQNEAQLEKSRLLSDRFSAERPKGSFSTLEIQRTEQGDSAMYLCASSLYLGSLYEQYFGPGTRLTVT.

About this clonotype itself: Given the absence of the conserved phenylalanine or tryptophan at the CDR3 end, a read error is likely. The DNA is left out, because the CDR3 cannot be placed on it with certainty; the CDR3 is given as TCRdb lists it. The CDR3 spells CASTSGVNT. The chain employs TRBV2 and TRBJ2-7; the D call TRBD2 from the table was never checked on the DNA. Termini included, the CDR3 measures 9 amino acids. The germline V gene has CDR1 SNHLY and CDR2 FYNNEI.

This clonotype was seen ten or more times. The chain combines TRBV2 with TRBJ2-7; D remains unclear. The CDR3 runs to 11 residues. Deletions cut 8 bases from V and 5 bases from J, with 10 bases between. Germline V lookup: CDR1 SNHLY, CDR2 FYNNEI. In DNA, the CDR3 is TGTGCCAGCCAACGGAGAGACGAGCAGTACTTC. It yields the protein CASQRRDEQYF.

V and J are TRBV7-9 and TRBJ1-4; D is unclear. This CDR3 spans 15 amino acids. Trimming left V 4 bases short and J 1 base short, with 10 bases between. Germline V gene lookup returns CDR1 SEHNR and CDR2 FQNEAQ (reference sequence). The CDR3 reads CASSSARITNEKLFF. The CDR3 DNA is TGTGCCAGCAGCTCGGCTCGGATAACTAATGAAAAACTGTTTTTT.

In its sample, this clonotype was seen a few times. This chain joins TRBV20-1 and TRBJ1-5, with D unresolved. The CDR3 runs 12 residues. Between the trimmed V and J ends, which lost 4 bases and 5 bases, there was a span of 9 bases. Germline V gives CDR1 DFQATT, CDR2 SNEGSKA (reference sequence). Written as DNA, the CDR3 is TGCAGTGCTACCTCGGATTATCAGCCCCAGCATTTT. This gives the protein CSATSDYQPQHF.

This clonotype was detected only a few times. The chain is built from TRBV11-1 and TRBJ1-2; possibly TRBD1 for D (5 bases). Germline V gene lookup returns CDR1 SGHAT and CDR2 FQDESV (reference sequence). The V end was cut by 11 bases, the J end by 2 bases, with 6 bases between. The CDR3 covers 10 residues. CDR3 protein: CAWDNYGYTF. The CDR3 nucleotides are TGTGCCTGGGACAACTATGGCTACACCTTC.

V usage is TRBV24-1 and J usage is TRBJ2-7; the D gene is possibly TRBD1 (6 bases). The V and J ends lost 11 bases and 0 bases respectively, with 16 bases between them. Per germline, CDR1 KGHDR and CDR2 SFDVKD. The CDR3 spans 14 residues. The CDR3 bases are TGTGCCATAATCCCGGGACATCTCTCCTACGAGCAGTACTTC. As protein: CAIIPGHLSYEQYF.

This sequence joins TRBV2 and TRBJ1-2, with a possible D match to TRBD1 (6 bases). The V end was cut by 9 bases, the J end by 5 bases, with 16 bases between. The CDR3 has 13 residues. CDR1 SNHLY and CDR2 FYNNEI come from the germline V gene. Here the CDR3 DNA reads TGTGCCAGTGATCAGGGGAACACGTATGGCTACACCTTC. Translating gives CASDQGNTYGYTF.

The rearrangement uses TRBV14 and TRBJ2-2, with D perhaps TRBD1 or TRBD2 (5 bases each). In germline, CDR1 is SGHDN, CDR2 FVKESK. V was clipped by 0 bases and J by 6 bases, with 11 bases between them. This CDR3 comprises 15 residues. The CDR3 DNA is TGTGCCAGCAGCCAAGATCCGACAGCGGCCGGGGAGCTGTTTTTT. It yields the protein CASSQDPTAAGELFF.

This clonotype has at least ten counts. The chain couples TRBV29-1 to TRBJ2-7, with 8 bases lining up with TRBD1. Germline values: CDR1 SQVTM, CDR2 ANQGSEA. The CDR3 spans 13 residues. V gave up 4 bases and J gave up 3 bases; unmatched junction bases: 5. CDR3 in DNA: TGCAGCGTTGTTGGGACAGGTAACTACGAGCAGTACTTC. Its translation is CSVVGTGNYEQYF.

This clonotype was counted between two and nine times. The DNA for the CDR3 is TGTGCCAGCAGGCTCGAAGGGTACCAGCCCCAGCATTTT. It codes for CASRLEGYQPQHF. The chain is built from TRBV6-1 and TRBJ1-5; D not certain. Germline V gene lookup returns CDR1 MNHNS and CDR2 SASEGT. The CDR3 is 13 amino acids. V dropped 6 bases and J dropped 7 bases, with 13 bases sitting between them.

The chain links TRBV7-2 to TRBJ1-2; maybe TRBD1 (5 bases). This CDR3 spans 12 amino acids. Germline V gives CDR1 SGHTA, CDR2 FQGNSA. With 0 bases removed from V and 8 bases from J, the gap between germline ends came to 7 bases. CDR3 protein: CASSLAGQGYTF. CDR3 nucleotide sequence: TGTGCCAGCAGCTTAGCGGGGCAAGGCTACACCTTC.

The chain has TRBV7-8 and TRBJ2-5, with D tentatively TRBD1 (5 bases). The V and J ends lost 0 bases and 5 bases respectively, with 10 bases between them. The V gene's germline CDR1 is SGHVS and CDR2 FQNEAQ. This CDR3 region has 14 residues. The CDR3 is CASSLADTGETQYF. The DNA for the CDR3 is TGTGCCAGCAGCTTAGCGGACACGGGCGAGACCCAGTACTTC.

The chain joins TRBV20-1 to TRBJ1-6; D not resolved. The CDR3 totals 15 residues. Trimming left V 5 bases short and J 7 bases short, with 18 bases between. In germline, CDR1 is DFQATT, CDR2 SNEGSKA (reference sequence). CDR3 in DNA: TGCAGTGCTTCGTCCGACCCGGGCCTCAATTCACCCCTCCACTTT. This encodes CSASSDPGLNSPLHF.

This clonotype was seen more than once but under ten times. The chain links TRBV19 to TRBJ1-5, with D perhaps matching TRBD1 (5 bases). The CDR3 is 14 amino acids. V was clipped by 6 bases and J by 6 bases, with 15 bases between them. Germline V CDR1 and CDR2: LNHDA, SQIVND (reference sequence). The CDR3 reads CASSHRGGAQPQHF. The CDR3 DNA reads as TGTGCCAGTAGCCATAGGGGTGGGGCTCAGCCCCAGCATTTT.

Comment on this clonotype: A junction end diverges from the germline sequence, so it may reflect a read error. The gene calls are TRBV7-3 and TRBJ1-3; D remains unclear. This CDR3 has 16 amino acids. Germline lookup yields CDR1 SGHTA and CDR2 FQGTGA. Written as DNA, the CDR3 is TGCGCCAGCAGCCAAGACGAAACGCTCGCTGGAAACACCATATATTTT. Its translation is CASSQDETLAGNTIYF.

This sequence joins TRBV15 and TRBJ1-1; D is uncertain. The germline CDR1 and CDR2 sequences are LNHNV and YYDKDF (reference sequence). V lost 4 bases and J 6 bases, leaving 18 bases between the germline ends. The CDR3 length is 15 residues. CDR3 residues: CATSNHLSGRAEAFF. CDR3 nucleotide sequence: TGTGCCACCAGCAACCACCTGAGCGGGAGGGCTGAAGCTTTCTTT.